Below, 19 T cell receptor beta chains from the same sample are listed, as sequenced in a study of shared clonotypes between healthy human individuals. It was CD45RO-negative cells, positively selected for CCR7, that made up naive CD8 cells, with terminally differentiated effector memory CD45RA+ cells excluded. Profiling relied on immunoSEQ multiplex PCR, and the TCRdb table lists in-frame clones only, not all of them. The table lists 450,000 to 700,000 clones, 95% of them singletons. Sequencing input: naive CD8+ T cells sorted from blood. All receptors derive from a woman aged 25 to 39 in good health.

The CDR3 bases are TGTGCCAGCAGTTTAGTCACTAGCGGGATTAACAATGAGCAGTTCTTC. Amino acids: CASSLVTSGINNEQFF. The rearrangement links TRBV28 to TRBJ2-1; 10 bases align to TRBD2. CDR3 length: 16 residues. With V trimmed by 2 bases and J by 5 bases, 6 bases remained unmatched. Per germline, CDR1 MDHEN and CDR2 SYDVKM. The complete variable domain, with remaining parts taken from reference TRBV28 and TRBJ2-1, reads DVKVTQSSRYLVKRTGEKVFLECVQDMDHENMFWYRQDPGLGLRLIYFSYDVKMKEKGDIPEGYSVSREKKERFSLILESASTNQTSMYLCASSLVTSGINNEQFFGPGTRLTVL.

The chain links TRBV27 to TRBJ1-2; D unresolved. This CDR3 is built from 13 residues. The ends were cut back, 7 bases at V and 4 bases at J, with 13 bases in the middle. Germline V gene sequence: CDR1 MNHEY, CDR2 SMNVEV (reference sequence). The CDR3 loop reads CASTGASSYGYTF. The DNA for the CDR3 is TGTGCCAGCACCGGTGCTTCGTCCTATGGCTACACCTTC.

The rearrangement uses TRBV27 and TRBJ1-4; TRBD1 matches 9 bases. The CDR3 spans 18 residues. The germline gives CDR1 MNHEY, CDR2 SMNVEV (reference sequence). Losses at the gene ends were 1 base for V and 0 bases for J; bases not matched to a gene: 6. In DNA, the CDR3 is TGTGCCAGCAGTTTATTAGGTGGGACAGGGCCAACTAATGAAAAACTGTTTTTT. Its protein is CASSLLGGTGPTNEKLFF.

The V call is TRBV4-1, the J call TRBJ1-2, with TRBD1 identical over 8 bases. V lost 4 bases to trimming and J lost 0 bases; unmatched junction nucleotides: 4. This CDR3 comprises 15 residues. Germline V lookup: CDR1 MGHRA, CDR2 YSYEKL. The CDR3 reads CASSLTGGANYGYTF. The CDR3 nucleotides are TGCGCCAGCAGCCTAACAGGGGGGGCTAACTATGGCTACACCTTC.

The genes are TRBV7-9 and TRBJ2-7, with D perhaps TRBD1 (5 bases). With 5 bases removed from V and 3 bases from J, the gap between germline ends came to 20 bases. The CDR3 runs to 16 residues. The V gene's germline CDR1 is SEHNR and CDR2 FQNEAQ (reference sequence). The CDR3 loop reads CASSQVHQGGDYEQYF. In nucleotides, the CDR3 is TGTGCCAGCAGCCAAGTACATCAGGGTGGGGACTACGAGCAGTACTTC.

V usage is TRBV4-1 and J usage is TRBJ2-1; 7 positions match TRBD2. The CDR3 length is 17 residues. Losses at the gene ends were 4 bases for V and 0 bases for J; bases not matched to a gene: 9. Germline V gene data show CDR1 as MGHRA and CDR2 as YSYEKL. CDR3 loop: CASSPRGGGGSYNEQFF. The CDR3 DNA is TGCGCCAGCAGCCCCCGAGGTGGGGGGGGCTCCTACAATGAGCAGTTCTTC.

The chain joins TRBV28 to TRBJ2-7, with 7 bases matching TRBD2. J lost 2 bases, V lost 5 bases, and 6 bases had no gene match. Germline-derived CDR1 and CDR2 are MDHEN and SYDVKM. This CDR3 has 14 amino acids. CDR3 coding DNA: TGTGCCAGCAGTGAGAGCGGGAACCCCTACGAGCAGTACTTC. It yields the protein CASSESGNPYEQYF.

This chain joins TRBV27 and TRBJ2-1, with 7 nucleotides matching TRBD2. This CDR3 is built from 15 residues. Trimming cost V 5 bases and J 5 bases; bases outside gene matches: 9. Germline lookup yields CDR1 MNHEY and CDR2 SMNVEV (reference sequence). CDR3 in DNA: TGTGCCAGCAGTGAATTCAGCGGGATCCACAATGAGCAGTTCTTC. It encodes CASSEFSGIHNEQFF.

The chain joins TRBV7-9 to TRBJ1-1, with unresolved D. Germline V gene sequence: CDR1 SEHNR, CDR2 FQNEAQ (reference sequence). The CDR3 loop spans 13 amino acids. Deletions cut 5 bases from V and 6 bases from J, with 13 bases between. CDR3 DNA: TGTGCCAGCAGCGATCAGACAAACCCTGAAGCTTTCTTT. It encodes CASSDQTNPEAFF.

This rearrangement joins TRBV6-1 to TRBJ2-7; 13 positions agree with TRBD2. Trimming at V came to 0 bases and at J to 3 bases, leaving 8 bases not matched to a gene. Germline loops: CDR1 MNHNS, CDR2 SASEGT. The CDR3 totals 18 residues. The CDR3 DNA follows: TGTGCCAGCAGTGAAGCAGGACTAGCGGGAGCCTTATTCTACGAGCAGTACTTC. It yields the protein CASSEAGLAGALFYEQYF.

This chain joins TRBV7-6 and TRBJ2-7; 8 bases are shared with TRBD2. V was clipped by 5 bases and J by 1 base; unmatched bases: 7. Germline V gene lookup returns CDR1 SGHVS and CDR2 FNYEAQ. The CDR3 totals 15 residues. The CDR3, as DNA: TGTGCCAGCAGCCAGACTAGCGCCGGATCCTACGAGCAGTACTTC. It yields the protein CASSQTSAGSYEQYF.

A few counts support this clone. The chain couples TRBV27 to TRBJ2-7; D is perhaps TRBD1 (6 bases). The CDR3 has 14 residues. With 5 bases removed from V and 3 bases from J, the gap between germline ends came to 14 bases. Looked up from germline, CDR1 is MNHEY and CDR2 is SMNVEV (reference sequence). CDR3 sequence reads: CASSNRATLYEQYF. CDR3 nucleotides: TGTGCCAGCAGTAACAGGGCCACCCTCTACGAGCAGTACTTC.

The V gene is TRBV27, the J gene TRBJ2-7; D unclear. V shed 5 bases and J shed 3 bases, with 8 bases lying between them. The CDR3 is 12 amino acids. Germline CDR1 is MNHEY and CDR2 is SMNVEV (reference sequence). The chain's CDR3 is CASSQPGYEQYF. CDR3 nucleotide sequence: TGTGCCAGCAGTCAACCTGGCTACGAGCAGTACTTC.

This chain uses TRBV27 with TRBJ2-1; TRBD2 matches 7 bases. The CDR3 totals 14 residues. V dropped 6 bases and J dropped 3; count of bases not matched to a gene: 5. The germline V gene has CDR1 MNHEY and CDR2 SMNVEV (reference sequence). The CDR3 DNA reads TGTGCCAGCAGCGGGACGGGAGGCTACAATGAGCAGTTCTTC. Translated, it gives CASSGTGGYNEQFF.

The rearrangement joins TRBV6-5 to TRBJ2-3, with unresolved D. The germline CDR1 and CDR2 sequences are MNHEY and SVGAGI. CDR3 length equals 15 residues. V shed 2 bases and J shed 0 bases, with 9 bases lying between them. The DNA for the CDR3 is TGTGCCAGCAGTTACGTGGAGTCTAGCACAGATACGCAGTATTTT. Encoded protein: CASSYVESSTDTQYF.

CDR3 in amino acids: CASSPGQVPNTEAFF. The DNA of the CDR3 is TGTGCCAGCAGCCCAGGACAGGTTCCGAACACTGAAGCTTTCTTT. The chain joins TRBV7-9 to TRBJ1-1, with 7 positions matching TRBD1. Germline-derived CDR1 and CDR2 are SEHNR and FQNEAQ (reference sequence). CDR3 length: 15 amino acids. Trimming cost V 5 bases and J 1 base; bases outside gene matches: 7.

This chain connects TRBV5-1 to TRBJ2-5; unclear D gene. The CDR3 runs 13 residues. CDR1 SGHRS and CDR2 YFSETQ come from the germline V gene. Trimming left V 3 bases short and J 2 bases short, with 8 bases between. CDR3 region: CASSSAQQETQYF. The CDR3 DNA reads as TGCGCCAGCAGCTCCGCACAACAAGAGACCCAGTACTTC.

This clone is a singleton in its sample. The rearrangement links TRBV7-9 to TRBJ1-1; 10 bases are a match to TRBD1. Germline assignment: CDR1 SEHNR and CDR2 FQNEAQ (reference sequence). CDR3 length: 11 residues. The CDR3 bases are TGTGCTCAGGACAGGGGGACTGAAGCTTTCTTT. As protein: CAQDRGTEAFF.

This sequence joins TRBV11-1 and TRBJ2-5; TRBD2 matches at 12 bases. The CDR3 is made up of 16 amino acids. V dropped 4 bases and J dropped 5; count of bases not matched to a gene: 8. CDR1 is SGHAT and CDR2 is FQDESV in the germline V gene (reference sequence). The CDR3 sequence is CASSSGLAGPFETQYF. In DNA form, the CDR3 reads TGTGCCAGCAGCTCGGGACTAGCGGGCCCCTTCGAGACCCAGTACTTC.